This is a list of T cell receptor beta chains from one sample in a study of blood T cell repertoires in COVID-19. This table comes from immunoSEQ multiplex PCR, and its TCRdb copy is limited to in-frame clones, with some not included. The sample yields roughly 350,000 clones, roughly 86% seen once. Source material: peripheral blood. The origin of the receptors is a woman aged 30 to 39 with COVID-19, enrolled during active disease. CDR3s include the opening cysteine and the closing phenylalanine or tryptophan. A D gene is named only where the DNA matches it firmly. Not every row has a clone size; where given, it reads once, few, many or a size class.

V gene	D gene	clone size	J gene	CDR3 DNA	CDR3 protein
TRBV4-3	NA	NA	TRBJ1-6	TGCGCCAGCAGCCAAGGTGCCGGGGGAACCCTCCACTTT	CASSQGAGGTLHF
TRBV10-2	NA	few	TRBJ2-5	TGCGCCAGCAGTACCGACAGGCGCGAGGGCCAGTACTTC	CASSTDRREGQYF
TRBV6-2/TRBV6-3	TRBD2	NA	TRBJ2-1	TGTGCCAGCAGTTCCCCAAGGGCGGGAGACCATTACAATGAGCAGTTCTTC	CASSSPRAGDHYNEQFF
TRBV7-8	NA	NA	TRBJ2-5	TGTGCCAGCAGCTTAGAGCACAGAGCGGAGGAGACCCAGTACTTC	CASSLEHRAEETQYF
TRBV28	NA	NA	TRBJ1-6	TGTGCCATCCAGGGCTCCTATAATTCACCCCTCCACTTT	CAIQGSYNSPLHF
TRBV30	NA	once	TRBJ1-3	TGTGCCGGGGCTGAGTCTGGAAACACCATATATTTT	CAGAESGNTIYF
TRBV4-1	NA	NA	TRBJ2-2	TGCGCCAGCAGCCAAGATGCGACAGCGTCCGGGGAGCTGTTTTTT	CASSQDATASGELFF
TRBV18	NA	NA	TRBJ2-4	TGTGCCAGCTCACCTCGGGACAACAAAAACATTCAGTACTTC	CASSPRDNKNIQYF
TRBV6-5	NA	NA	TRBJ1-5	TGTGCCAGCAGGATCAACAGAAATCAGCCCCAGCATTTT	CASRINRNQPQHF
TRBV27	NA	NA	TRBJ1-1	TGTGCCAGCAGAGTATCGGGGGGTCGGGGAGACACTGAAGCTTTCTTT	CASRVSGGRGDTEAFF
TRBV9	NA	NA	TRBJ1-1	TGTGCCAGCAGCGTAGGGCAGGGGAACACTGAAGCTTTCTTT	CASSVGQGNTEAFF
TRBV19	NA	NA	TRBJ1-1	TGTGCCAGTATTTGGGAGGGTAACACTGAAGCTTTCTTT	CASIWEGNTEAFF
TRBV4-1	NA	NA	TRBJ1-1	TGCGCCAGCAGCCACGACACTGCTGAAGCTTTCTTT	CASSHDTAEAFF
TRBV19	NA	once	TRBJ2-7	TGTGCCAGTAGTACCACAGGGCGTAGCTACGAGCAGTACTTC	CASSTTGRSYEQYF
TRBV6-4	NA	once	TRBJ2-2	TGTGCCAGCAGTGCTAGCCTGAACACCGGGGAGCTGTTTTTT	CASSASLNTGELFF
TRBV19	TRBD1	NA	TRBJ2-5	TGTGCCAGTAGTATAAGTTTTACAGGGGGAGAGACCCAGTACTTC	CASSISFTGGETQYF